The 24 T cell receptor beta chains given below trace back to one sample, sequenced in a study of technical replicates of blood from several donors (dated by TCRdb to about 2017). Libraries were built with the immunoSEQ multiplex PCR assay. The table was pulled from immuneACCESS by TCRdb, which kept in-frame rearrangements only. Such tables lose some clones; where checked, under half of the loss comes from unresolved V genes, and the rest has no known cause. This sample lists approximately 70,000 clones; roughly nine tenths were detected once. The biggest ten clones account for around 4.5% of the sample. Specimen: PBMCs. The source of these receptors is a human donor in good health. Some clones in this sample may be carry-over from other donors' samples.

This chain uses TRBV7-2 with TRBJ1-1; possible D gene TRBD1, 6 bases. This CDR3 is 14 amino acids long. Germline V CDR1 and CDR2: SGHTA, FQGNSA. Trimming took off 3 bases at V and 5 bases at J, with 13 bases between the two ends. The CDR3 nucleotides are TGTGCCAGCAGCTTCTCCCAACAGGGTACTGAAGCTTTCTTT. Its protein is CASSFSQQGTEAFF.

The genes are TRBV7-2 and TRBJ2-1; D might be TRBD2 (6 bases). Germline loops: CDR1 SGHTA, CDR2 FQGNSA. CDR3 size: 15 residues. With 2 bases removed from V and 0 bases from J, the gap between germline ends came to 8 bases. The chain's CDR3 is CASSLRGSSYNEQFF. The CDR3 region has the DNA TGTGCCAGCAGCTTACGGGGGAGCTCCTACAATGAGCAGTTCTTC.

The V and J genes are TRBV6-5 and TRBJ1-5; D may be TRBD1 (5 bases). CDR3 length: 15 residues. Per the germline V gene, CDR1 is MNHEY and CDR2 is SVGAGI. V was pared by 6 bases and J by 5 bases, with 17 bases between. The CDR3 region is CASSSSGVGDQPQHF. The DNA for the CDR3 is TGTGCCAGCAGCTCCTCGGGTGTAGGGGATCAGCCCCAGCATTTT.

The V gene is TRBV7-6, the J gene TRBJ2-7; 7 bases are a match to TRBD1. CDR3 length equals 14 residues. J gave up 0 bases and V 1 base, and 0 bases lay outside the gene matches. CDR1 is SGHVS, CDR2 FNYEAQ, per germline. The CDR3 loop is CASSLGTGSYEQYF. In DNA, the CDR3 is TGTGCCAGCAGCTTAGGGACAGGCTCCTACGAGCAGTACTTC.

This chain uses TRBV29-1 with TRBJ2-1, with D uncertain. This CDR3 spans 13 amino acids. The germline gives CDR1 SQVTM, CDR2 ANQGSEA. V shed 4 bases and J shed 5 bases, with 12 bases lying between them. The CDR3 here is CSVGEQSNNEQFF. The CDR3 bases are TGCAGCGTTGGCGAACAGTCAAACAATGAGCAGTTCTTC.

The rearrangement links TRBV6-1 to TRBJ1-1, with TRBD1 identical over 9 bases. This CDR3 has 14 amino acids. Germline V gene sequence: CDR1 MNHNS, CDR2 SASEGT. Germline trimming cut 1 base from V and 5 bases from J; bases unmatched to any gene: 2. CDR3 loop: CASSEGQGVTEAFF. The CDR3 region has the DNA TGTGCCAGCAGTGAAGGACAGGGGGTTACTGAAGCTTTCTTT.

This chain links TRBV29-1 with TRBJ2-7; 7 bases fit TRBD2. This CDR3 spans 12 amino acids. Germline V gene lookup returns CDR1 SQVTM and CDR2 ANQGSEA. V lost 5 bases and J lost 3; bases outside the gene matches: 4. The CDR3 here is CSVQAGDYEQYF. DNA for the CDR3: TGCAGCGTTCAGGCGGGAGACTACGAGCAGTACTTC.

This rearrangement joins TRBV28 to TRBJ2-4; 7 nucleotides match TRBD1. This CDR3 has 17 amino acids. Germline values: CDR1 MDHEN, CDR2 SYDVKM. The V and J ends lost 8 bases and 1 base, in that order; junction bases with no gene match: 14. The CDR3 DNA is TGTGCCAGCCAAGTCCTAGGGGGCGGTGGGGCCAAAAACATTCAGTACTTC. This sequence encodes CASQVLGGGGAKNIQYF.

The chain carries TRBV5-1 and TRBJ2-6; 11 bases fit TRBD1. Germline V gene lookup returns CDR1 SGHRS and CDR2 YFSETQ. This CDR3 region has 17 residues. J lost 2 bases, V lost 4 bases, and 5 bases had no gene match. The CDR3 DNA reads TGCGCCAGCAGCCAACGGGGACAGGGGGCTGGGGCCAACGTCCTGACTTTC. Amino acid sequence: CASSQRGQGAGANVLTF.

As DNA, the CDR3 is TGCGCCAGCAGCCCCTCGACAGGGTTCGGGGCCAACGTCCTGACTTTC. This translates into CASSPSTGFGANVLTF. The rearrangement links TRBV5-1 to TRBJ2-6; 7 nucleotides align to TRBD1. Looked up from germline, CDR1 is SGHRS and CDR2 is YFSETQ. Trimming cost V 4 bases and J 4 bases; bases outside gene matches: 8. CDR3 length: 16 residues.

V gene TRBV2 combines with J gene TRBJ2-7; 8 bases agree with TRBD1. The germline CDR1 and CDR2 sequences are SNHLY and FYNNEI. This CDR3 region has 14 residues. V lost 5 bases to trimming and J lost 6 bases; unmatched junction nucleotides: 9. CDR3 DNA: TGTGCCAGCAGTTACGACAGGGGATTTGGCGAGCAGTACTTC. Protein sequence: CASSYDRGFGEQYF.

This clone came up a few times. The genes are TRBV5-4 and TRBJ2-1, with D tentatively TRBD2 (6 bases). V dropped 3 bases and J dropped 0 bases, with 10 bases sitting between them. CDR1 and CDR2 from the germline V gene are SGHNT and YYREEE (reference sequence). This CDR3 region has 15 residues. CDR3 nucleotides: TGTGCCAGCAGCTCCGGGGGTGGCTCCTACAATGAGCAGTTCTTC. Its translation is CASSSGGGSYNEQFF.

The chain joins TRBV19 to TRBJ2-1, with a possible D match to TRBD2 (5 bases). Germline assignment: CDR1 LNHDA and CDR2 SQIVND (reference sequence). Trimming pared 5 bases from V and 0 bases from J, leaving 14 bases between. This CDR3 is built from 16 residues. Here the CDR3 reads CASSQRAASSYNEQFF. As DNA, the CDR3 is TGTGCCAGTAGTCAGCGAGCGGCTAGCTCCTACAATGAGCAGTTCTTC.

This chain links TRBV5-1 with TRBJ2-1, with TRBD1 as a possible D gene (6 bases). CDR1 and CDR2 (germline): SGHRS, YFSETQ. This CDR3 comprises 19 residues. V gave up 2 bases and J gave up 0 bases, with 21 bases separating them. This chain's CDR3 is CASSFWAVVGDNSYNEQFF. As DNA, the CDR3 is TGCGCCAGCAGCTTTTGGGCGGTAGTGGGGGACAACTCCTACAATGAGCAGTTCTTC. The variable domain in full, completed from reference TRBV5-1 and TRBJ2-1, reads KAGVTQTPRYLIKTRGQQVTLSCSPISGHRSVSWYQQTPGQGLQFLFEYFSETQRNKGNFPGRFSGRQFSNSRSEMNVSTLELGDSALYLCASSFWAVVGDNSYNEQFFGPGTRLTVL.

The DNA of the CDR3 is TGTGCCAGCAGTTACTCGAGGTGGGAGACCCAGTACTTC. Amino acids: CASSYSRWETQYF. This chain links TRBV6-5 with TRBJ2-5; D not certain. Germline assignment: CDR1 MNHEY and CDR2 SVGAGI. V lost 0 bases to trimming and J lost 5 bases, with 7 bases between them. The CDR3 spans 13 residues.

This chain connects TRBV12-5 to TRBJ1-2, with TRBD1 identical over 7 bases. CDR1 is LGHNT and CDR2 is FRNRAP in the germline V gene. J gave up 4 bases and V 0 bases, and 11 bases lay outside the gene matches. The CDR3 has 17 residues. CDR3: CASGLVPGHRGTYGYTF. The CDR3 DNA is TGTGCTAGTGGTTTGGTACCAGGGCACAGGGGCACCTATGGCTACACCTTC.

This sequence joins TRBV6-6 and TRBJ1-5, with D perhaps matching TRBD1 (5 bases). V lost 5 bases and J 0 bases, leaving 14 bases between the germline ends. Germline V CDR1 and CDR2: MNHNY, SVGAGI (reference sequence). This CDR3 has 16 residues. CDR3 loop: CASSSGATHSNQPQHF. Here the CDR3 DNA reads TGTGCCAGCAGTAGTGGGGCCACCCATAGCAATCAGCCCCAGCATTTT.

V and J are TRBV7-8 and TRBJ2-7; no clear D gene. The CDR3 consists of 11 residues. Trimming shortened V by 4 bases and J by 7 bases, and 8 bases separated the two germline ends. Germline-derived CDR1 and CDR2 are SGHVS and FQNEAQ. CDR3 DNA sequence: TGTGCCAGCAGCTCGAGCCCAGAGCAGTACTTC. This encodes CASSSSPEQYF.

The V call is TRBV2, the J call TRBJ1-3; no definite D call. Germline V gives CDR1 SNHLY, CDR2 FYNNEI. The CDR3 totals 15 residues. Trimming shortened V by 5 bases and J by 1 base, and 12 bases separated the two germline ends. In DNA form, the CDR3 reads TGTGCCAGCAGTTATGACAATCCTTCTGGAAACACCATATATTTT. Amino acids: CASSYDNPSGNTIYF.

This clone showed up just once. The chain combines TRBV5-1 with TRBJ2-5, with 11 positions matching TRBD1. The CDR3 runs 15 residues. Trimming removed 2 bases from V and 8 bases from J; junction bases left unmatched: 8. Per germline, CDR1 SGHRS and CDR2 YFSETQ. CDR3 sequence (DNA): TGCGCCAGCAGCTTCGGGACAGGGGGGGATGGTACCCAGTACTTC. Translated, it gives CASSFGTGGDGTQYF.

This clone has just one count. CDR3 coding DNA: TGTGCCAGCAGCTTGTCCCTTGGAGGGTCCGAGCAGTACTTC. It codes for CASSLSLGGSEQYF. The genes are TRBV7-2 and TRBJ2-7; D is possibly TRBD2 (6 bases). The CDR3 is 14 amino acids. CDR1 and CDR2 from the germline V gene are SGHTA and FQGNSA. V lost 3 bases, J lost 6 bases, and 15 bases lay in between.

This chain links TRBV19 with TRBJ2-1, with a possible D match to TRBD1 (5 bases). Germline CDR1 and CDR2: LNHDA and SQIVND (reference sequence). The V end lost 3 bases, the J end lost 0 bases, and 12 bases lay between the germline ends. This CDR3 is built from 16 residues. The CDR3 here is CASSMGRQSSYNEQFF. DNA for the CDR3: TGTGCCAGTAGTATGGGTCGACAGAGCTCCTACAATGAGCAGTTCTTC.

This chain connects TRBV7-9 to TRBJ1-2; D unresolved. V was cut by 1 base and J by 3 bases, with 9 bases left in between. CDR1 and CDR2 (germline): SEHNR, FQNEAQ (reference sequence). CDR3 size: 14 residues. CDR3 loop: CASSLGGPDYGYTF. The CDR3 DNA sequence: TGTGCCAGCAGCTTAGGAGGGCCAGACTATGGCTACACCTTC.

This chain connects TRBV4-3 to TRBJ1-3; maybe TRBD1 (6 bases). Germline V CDR1 and CDR2: LGHNA, YSLEER. The CDR3 consists of 16 residues. V shed 0 bases and J shed 7 bases, with 16 bases lying between them. The CDR3 loop reads CASSQDIPQGRNTIYF. Written as DNA, the CDR3 is TGCGCCAGCAGCCAAGATATCCCCCAGGGGCGGAACACCATATATTTT.